What follows is one TCR beta chain and its context. Its cognate antigen has yet to be identified. No much larger clonotype is one base removed from it; base qualities were not supplied. The sample comes from a study of cytomegalovirus exposure and HLA in healthy donors (dated by TCRdb to 2015 to 2018). In terms of the full investigation: An earlier analysis of approximately 640 of the donors reported about 250 Gb of sequence data and 100 million to 140 million unique TCR beta sequences from roughly 180 million T cells. Approximately 310 gigabases of sequencing data and roughly 81 million unique TCR sequences made up an early release that covered 500 to 700 HLA-typed donors. Of the roughly 400 genotyped donors, over 80% were placed in the genetic ancestry cluster associated with self-reported Caucasian donors. The study aimed to test whether signatures of past pathogen exposure could be identified by cataloging public T cell receptors. The study used immunosequencing to profile the T cell repertoires of approximately 690 subjects and linked those repertoires to cytomegalovirus serostatus. Besides the first cohort of about 730 subjects, a separate validation cohort made up of about 120 different subjects was used. High-throughput TCR immunosequencing, statistical association of individual TCRs with disease status, and machine learning were combined to predict cytomegalovirus infection status. To study patterns of TCR occurrence, a later analysis re-analyzed previously published TCR beta repertoires from 650 to 750 donors and added high-resolution HLA genotyping. Rather than using new phenotypic data, the later analysis identified candidate immune exposures from TCR beta sequences and from how often those sequences occurred across donors. An earlier analysis of 500 to 750 of the donors applied high-throughput TCR beta sequencing to assess whether each TCR beta V gene segment acted as functional or pseudogenic. Donor age, sex, ethnicity and CMV serostatus were collected together with the repertoire data. A later genetic analysis used genome-wide SNP genotypes for about 65% of the 666 donors, treating that subset as a discovery cohort. Every repertoire in the discovery cohort had been generated on one and the same sequencing platform. HLA typing included class I and class II loci at four-digit resolution. Typing coverage differed by locus: A, B, C, DRB1 and DQB1 were typed in roughly 620-630 donors, DQA1 in around 500, DPA1 in approximately 600, and DPB1 in 400 to 480. A few DR-DQ haplotypes were handled as single units for association and clustering because linkage in the cohort was strong. Among about 370 genotyped donors of the cohort, an average of approximately 200,000 unique TCR beta nucleotide sequences was sequenced per donor, of which about 19% were non-productive.

The library was obtained by the immunoSEQ multiplex PCR assay. A mixture of 60 forward primers for TCR Vbeta segments and 13 reverse primers for TCR Jbeta segments was used in the multiplex PCR. The CDR3 region of rearranged TCR beta genes was amplified from genomic DNA with a multiplex PCR assay. Amplified TCR beta libraries were sequenced as 87-base-pair reads on the Illumina HiSeq System. The authors' pipeline ran thus. Across the 670 or so repertoires, a later analysis counted about 81 million unique TCR beta chains, roughly 11 million of which were shared by at least two donors. Raw reads were error-corrected and collapsed into unique sequences with a nearest-neighbor algorithm that merged closely related sequences to remove PCR and sequencing errors. V, D and J gene segments were assigned by aligning CDR3 sequences to IMGT reference sequences. For a sequence to be retained, a match of at least six nucleotides was required to both a V gene segment and a J gene segment. A rearrangement was called productive if the CDR3 had no stop codons and remained in frame with V and J, and every other rearrangement was called non-productive. CDR3 was defined according to IMGT convention as the region running from the second conserved V-encoded cysteine to the conserved J-encoded phenylalanine. In an earlier analysis of around 540 of the donors, sequences lacking an unambiguous match to a single V gene segment were excluded. In an earlier analysis of approximately 550 of the donors, V segments were called functional above 56.7% productive rearrangements and were called segregating when the between-donor standard deviation exceeded 5%. A statistical classification framework was developed to diagnose cytomegalovirus status using the catalog of TCR beta chain sequences. A later analysis assigned V and J genes by comparing TCR nucleotide sequences with IMGT/GENE-DB human TR gene sequences. A later analysis assigned CDR3 sequences and most-parsimonious VDJ recombination scenarios with the TCRdist pipeline. In a later analysis, every TCR beta chain was defined by the combination of its CDR3 amino acid sequence and its V-gene family, and reads without a unique V-gene family were dropped. In a later analysis, approximately 590 highly shared, low-generation-probability nucleotide sequences were removed to address suspected cross-contamination and a sequencing artifact. For each public chain, a later analysis derived a clonal expansion index from normalized ranks of inferred template counts within each repertoire. A later analysis computed generation probabilities with a VDJ recombination model fitted to out-of-frame rearrangements, and checked the results against IGoR. In a later analysis, hypergeometric tests were used to score TCR-TCR, TCR-HLA and TCR-CMV co-occurrence, with a repertoire-size bias correction applied to TCR pairs. To estimate false discovery rates, a later analysis permuted the HLA or CMV assignments 20 times. In a later analysis, co-occurring TCRs were grouped using DBSCAN, and TCRdist sequence similarity was added for clustering within HLA-allele-positive subsets. Co-occurrence clustering excluded repertoires with fewer than 30,000 or more than 120,000 public chains, plus five with anomalous nucleotide sharing. TCRdb took over this immuneACCESS table, retaining in-frame rearrangements with V and J assigned. Such tables are incomplete; in checked studies, under half of the missing clones stem from an unresolved V gene, and the remainder is unexplained. The D gene and trimming were derived from the DNA, and the V and J assignments and clone size from that table. This sample is represented by fewer than 120,000 clones; around three quarters of them were singletons. Clones ranked in the top ten supply under 1.5% of the sample.

Beyond this particular receptor, the publication reports: A later analysis reported that several top co-occurrence clusters appeared linked to parvovirus B19, influenza, CMV and Epstein-Barr virus. Most CMV-associated TCR beta chains appeared to be HLA-restricted in a later analysis, and the HLA associations seemed to be driven largely by CMV exposure. Strong co-occurrence of HLA alleles, especially DR and DQ, made assigning TCR associations to individual alleles difficult. In a later genetic analysis, a missense DCLRE1C variant was associated with V-gene and J-gene trimming of TCR beta chains, and the association was replicated in an independent cohort. Most TCR sequences were observed very rarely across donors, whereas some public TCRs were present in many individuals. In an earlier analysis of about 600 of the donors, most TCR beta V segments appeared in productive rearrangements about 90% or about 30% of the time, broadly matching IMGT annotations. The study gave a list of more than 150 TCR beta chains associated with cytomegalovirus. The authors suggested that the approach could potentially be generalized to other disease states and immunological phenotypes. A further reported finding was that TCR beta sequences accurately predicted the HLA-A and HLA-B alleles for most subjects in the first cohort. The earlier analysis of approximately 560 of the donors excluded over 15 rarely observed V segments, including chromosome 9 orphons, because counts were too low. The presence/absence analyses assumed that sequencing depth was roughly uniform across donors, and that assumption may not be true. The cohort was sequenced for TCR beta chains only, and without alpha or paired-chain data the features that could be detected were limited. Correlated functional status among segregating V segments might be attributable to linkage disequilibrium, but an unknown experimental factor could not be ruled out. Because HLA typing was missing for some donors at each locus, association tests included only the typed subset. A later genetic analysis reported fewer N-insertions in productive TCRs among donors in an Asian-associated ancestry cluster than the 666-donor mean. The classifier was reported to diagnose cytomegalovirus status with high specificity and sensitivity in both the original cohort and the validation cohort. The sequencing pipeline was judged likely to have produced a cluster of highly shared sequence variants as a technical artifact. A few of the identified cytomegalovirus-associated TCR beta chains were confirmed in vitro to be specific for cytomegalovirus antigens. Some IMGT-functional V segments, including TRBV6-2 and TRBV6-3, could not be distinguished by the 87-base-pair reads and were therefore excluded. A later analysis found that TCR association rates varied across HLA loci, with DRB1 alleles showing the most associated TCRs and HLA-C alleles the fewest. A later analysis associated 15,000 to 20,000 TCR beta sequences with specific HLA alleles at a false discovery rate of 0.05. Immune exposure information for the cohort was limited to CMV serostatus. In a later analysis, HLA-associated TCR beta chains showed more clonal expansion and lower generation probabilities than non-associated chains that were equally common.

In total, roughly 710 healthy bone marrow donors made up the cohort. At the time of sampling, every cohort member was nominally healthy, though immune exposures that went unrecorded were likely present. The donor tested CMV seronegative and was one of the 352 seronegative cohort members. Each donor provided a peripheral blood sample, and peripheral blood mononuclear cells were used for TCR beta sequencing. Genomic DNA extraction from the blood cell samples was performed with the Qiagen DNeasy Blood Extraction Kit. Including the terminal cysteine and phenylalanine, the CDR3 comprises 14 residues. Just the 42-base CDR3 DNA is kept, in frame starting at base 1. The trim is 0 bases for V and 8 bases for J, with a gap of 11 bases between the germline ends. The CDR1 and CDR2 encoded by the germline V gene are SGDLS and YYNGEE.

The material sequenced was PBMCs. The source is a woman aged 30 to 39 in good health and CMV-seronegative. The rearranged segments are TRBV9 and TRBJ2-2; confidence is insufficient to name the D gene. The nucleotide sequence is given as TGTGCCAGCAGCGTAGCTGTCGAGATGGGGGAGCTGTTTTTT. Its coded protein is CASSVAVEMGELFF.